The 4 T cell receptor beta chains reported below all come from one sample, sequenced in a study of T cell responses to AZD1222 COVID-19 vaccine. Clones were read by immunoSEQ multiplex PCR, and TCRdb kept only the in-frame ones, dropping some. The repertoire holds 100,000 to 150,000 clones, with around 94% as singletons. Sequenced material: peripheral blood, taken on day 0 of AZD1222 vaccination. The source of these receptors is an adult in good health.

This clone came up a few times. The rearrangement links TRBV18 to TRBJ2-7, with TRBD1 matching 8 bases. Trimming removed 2 bases from V and 3 bases from J; junction bases left unmatched: 0. The CDR3 has 13 residues. From germline, CDR1 is KGHSH and CDR2 LQKENI. In nucleotides, the CDR3 is TGTGCCAGCTCACCAGGGACAGGCTACGAGCAGTACTTC. Translated: CASSPGTGYEQYF.

V is TRBV3-1 (or the pseudogene TRBV3-2) and J is TRBJ2-1; 8 bases agree with TRBD1. CDR3 length: 15 residues. The germline V gene has CDR1 LGHDT and CDR2 YNNKEL (reference sequence). After removal of 1 base from V and 7 bases from J, the junction contained 6 bases not matched to a gene. CDR3 amino acids: CASSQGTGSRNEQFF. DNA for the CDR3: TGTGCCAGCAGCCAAGGGACAGGGTCTCGGAATGAGCAGTTCTTC.

The chain is built from TRBV11-2 and TRBJ1-3; the D is unclear. V was clipped by 3 bases and J by 8 bases, with 11 bases between them. Germline CDR1 is SGHAT and CDR2 is FQNNGV. The CDR3 is 13 residues long. The CDR3 DNA reads TGTGCCAGCAGCTTGACTTTGGAGGACACCATATATTTT. Translation: CASSLTLEDTIYF.

The chain carries TRBV4-2 and TRBJ2-5, with D possibly being TRBD2 (5 bases). The germline CDR1 and CDR2 sequences are LGHNA and YNFKEQ. V dropped 1 base and J dropped 5 bases, with 14 bases sitting between them. This CDR3 comprises 15 residues. Written as DNA, the CDR3 is TGTGCCAGCAGCCAAGGTCTGGGAGAGGAGGAGACCCAGTACTTC. Residues: CASSQGLGEEETQYF.